A single sample is the source of the 4 T cell receptor beta chains below, sequenced in a study of CD8+ T cells in alopecia areata. RNA, once extracted, was reverse transcribed into cDNA for use as the sequencing template. Profiling relied on immunoSEQ multiplex PCR, and the TCRdb table lists in-frame clones only, not all of them. The top ten hold 0.95% to 1.1% of the sample, which has 150,000 to 200,000 clones, roughly 60% seen once. The treatment is: oral pan-JAK inhibitor, 5-10 mg twice daily. The starting material was CD4+ T cells sorted from blood, obtained at week 24, from a patient treated with tofacitinib. The receptors come from a human donor with alopecia areata.

CDR3 protein: CASSPGGTVSYEQYF. CDR3 nucleotide sequence: TGTGCCAGCAGTCCCGGGGGGACAGTCTCCTACGAGCAGTACTTC. The gene calls are TRBV6-5 and TRBJ2-7; TRBD1 or TRBD2 may be the D gene (7 bases each). The germline V gene encodes CDR1 MNHEY and CDR2 SVGAGI. V was trimmed by 5 bases and J by 0 bases, leaving 14 bases between them. The CDR3 spans 15 residues.

Here the CDR3 reads CAWTRSRDTEAFF. DNA of the CDR3: TGTGCCTGGACCAGGAGTCGGGACACTGAAGCTTTCTTT. The chain carries TRBV30 and TRBJ1-1; D ambiguous. Trimming pared 4 bases from V and 3 bases from J, leaving 12 bases between. Germline V gene lookup returns CDR1 GTSNPN and CDR2 SVGIG (reference sequence). The CDR3 runs to 13 residues.

The CDR3: CASSLVGTGFSGYTDTQYF. CDR3 nucleotide sequence: TGTGCCAGCAGCTTAGTTGGGACAGGGTTTTCCGGATACACAGATACGCAGTATTTT. The genes are TRBV7-6 and TRBJ2-3, with 9 bases matching TRBD1. The CDR3 has 19 residues. V shed 1 base, J shed 2 bases, and the junction held 13 bases outside the gene matches. The germline gives CDR1 SGHVS, CDR2 FNYEAQ.

This clone was picked up a small number of times. V gene TRBV10-1 combines with J gene TRBJ2-3, with D possibly matching TRBD2 (6 bases). The V and J ends lost 4 bases and 2 bases respectively, with 16 bases between them. The CDR3 spans 16 residues. Germline loops: CDR1 WNHNN, CDR2 SYGVQD (reference sequence). DNA of the CDR3: TGCGCCAGCAGTGCGGGACTTCAGATTTACACAGATACGCAGTATTTT. This translates into CASSAGLQIYTDTQYF.